Listed here are 27 T cell receptor beta chains from one sample, sequenced in a study of blood T cell repertoires in COVID-19. Generated by immunoSEQ multiplex PCR, the TCRdb table keeps only in-frame clones and is missing some. Seen here are some 200,000 clones, around 82% observed once, and the top ten hold about 2.6%. The specimen was peripheral blood. The receptors here all came from a human donor with acute or convalescent COVID-19. The donor label of this sample is uncertain.

The chain recombines TRBV27 with TRBJ1-5; 9 nucleotides agree with TRBD1. Losses at the gene ends were 5 bases for V and 9 bases for J; bases not matched to a gene: 14. This CDR3 is 16 amino acids long. Germline-derived CDR1 and CDR2 are MNHEY and SMNVEV (reference sequence). The CDR3 region is CASSGTGGKGGRPQHF. In nucleotides, the CDR3 is TGTGCCAGCAGTGGAACAGGGGGCAAGGGTGGAAGGCCCCAGCATTTT.

The chain has TRBV18 and TRBJ1-2, with D tentatively TRBD1 (5 bases). The CDR3 covers 14 residues. Looked up from germline, CDR1 is KGHSH and CDR2 is LQKENI. Trimming left V 3 bases short and J 3 bases short, with 11 bases between. CDR3 DNA sequence: TGTGCCAGCTCACCGGTTCAGGGCCACTATGGCTACACCTTC. It encodes CASSPVQGHYGYTF.

This clone has just a few counts. This chain joins TRBV2 and TRBJ2-1; perhaps TRBD1 as D (5 bases). CDR1 and CDR2 (germline): SNHLY, FYNNEI. This CDR3 contains 14 residues. Between the trimmed V and J ends, which lost 4 bases and 10 bases, there was a span of 17 bases. The CDR3 DNA sequence: TGTGCCAGCAGTGTGGGAATTGGGGCGAGCGAGCAGTTCTTC. Translated: CASSVGIGASEQFF.

The rearrangement links TRBV27 to TRBJ1-1; D is possibly TRBD1 (6 bases). The CDR3 consists of 13 residues. V was pared by 6 bases and J by 0 bases, with 8 bases between. The germline CDR1 and CDR2 sequences are MNHEY and SMNVEV (reference sequence). The CDR3 DNA sequence: TGTGCCAGCAGGAACAGGGTGAACACTGAAGCTTTCTTT. Translated: CASRNRVNTEAFF.

The J gene is TRBJ2-7, the V gene TRBV7-2; D is perhaps TRBD1 (6 bases). Germline CDR1 is SGHTA and CDR2 is FQGNSA. The CDR3 sequence is 17 residues long. Trimming left V 0 bases short and J 3 bases short, with 18 bases between. CDR3 residues: CASSLAGPALGHYEQYF. CDR3 nucleotides: TGTGCCAGCAGCTTAGCCGGTCCGGCCCTGGGACACTACGAGCAGTACTTC. Complete variable domain (other parts from reference TRBV7-2 and TRBJ2-7): GAGVSQSPSNKVTEKGKDVELRCDPISGHTALYWYRQSLGQGLEFLIYFQGNSAPDKSGLPSDRFSAERTGGSVSTLTIQRTQQEDSAVYLCASSLAGPALGHYEQYFGPGTRLTVT.

The V and J genes are TRBV14 and TRBJ2-5; weak D call: TRBD1 (6 bases). Trimming stripped 3 bases from V and 5 bases from J, with 19 bases between. The CDR3 has 16 amino acids. Germline V lookup: CDR1 SGHDN, CDR2 FVKESK. The CDR3 sequence is CASSQLWTAPVETQYF. The CDR3 DNA reads as TGTGCCAGCAGCCAGCTCTGGACAGCGCCCGTGGAGACCCAGTACTTC.

Only one count was recorded for this clone. The chain carries TRBV2 and TRBJ1-2; D uncertain. Germline V gene lookup returns CDR1 SNHLY and CDR2 FYNNEI. The CDR3 contains 13 residues. The germline V and J ends were trimmed by 4 bases and 4 bases, with 10 bases remaining between them. The CDR3 DNA reads as TGTGCCAGCAGTGCCCAGGCTTCCTATGGCTACACCTTC. Translated: CASSAQASYGYTF.

The rearrangement links TRBV7-9 to TRBJ2-1, with D hard to call. The CDR3 has 14 amino acids. Germline CDR1 SEHNR, CDR2 FQNEAQ (reference sequence). Trimming cost V 5 bases and J 2 bases, with 10 bases left between them. The CDR3 region has the DNA TGTGCCAGCAGCCCCTCTAGTGCCTACAATGAGCAGTTCTTC. Amino acid sequence: CASSPSSAYNEQFF.

The DNA of the CDR3 is TGTGCCAGCAGTTTACTGGCGGCCAGAGAGACCCAGTACTTC. Translation: CASSLLAARETQYF. The V call is TRBV27, the J call TRBJ2-5; D not certain. The germline gives CDR1 MNHEY, CDR2 SMNVEV (reference sequence). This CDR3 has 14 amino acids. Trimming took 2 bases from V and 4 from J, leaving 11 bases between them.

Regarding this clone: The identical CDR3 is also encoded by other nucleotide sequences in the sample. This rearrangement joins TRBV19 to TRBJ2-7, with 11 bases lining up with TRBD1. This CDR3 is built from 13 residues. Looked up from germline, CDR1 is LNHDA and CDR2 is SQIVND (reference sequence). The J segment lost 6 bases and the V segment lost 5 bases, leaving 3 bases of the junction unmatched. In nucleotides, the CDR3 is TGTGCCAGTAGTGGACAGGGGGCGGGCGAGCAGTACTTC. Translation: CASSGQGAGEQYF.

The rearrangement joins TRBV19 to TRBJ1-5, with 7 bases lining up with TRBD1. CDR1 LNHDA and CDR2 SQIVND come from the germline V gene (reference sequence). V dropped 3 bases and J dropped 4; count of bases not matched to a gene: 3. The CDR3 runs 14 residues. CDR3 loop: CASSIPGGNQPQHF. The CDR3, as DNA: TGTGCCAGTAGTATTCCAGGGGGAAATCAGCCCCAGCATTTT.

The CDR3 loop is CASSLDGSTGNTIYF. CDR3 nucleotides: TGCGCCAGCAGCTTGGACGGTTCCACTGGAAACACCATATATTTT. The V and J genes are TRBV5-1 and TRBJ1-3; D is undetermined. V was cut by 0 bases and J by 2 bases, with 9 bases left in between. Germline CDR1 is SGHRS and CDR2 is YFSETQ. The CDR3 has 15 amino acids.

V is TRBV19 and J is TRBJ2-3; 7 bases map to TRBD2. Trimming removed 3 bases from V and 5 bases from J; junction bases left unmatched: 8. The germline gives CDR1 LNHDA, CDR2 SQIVND (reference sequence). CDR3 length: 15 residues. CDR3 region: CASSIPSGEVDTQYF. The CDR3, as DNA: TGTGCCAGTAGTATCCCGAGCGGGGAGGTAGATACGCAGTATTTT.

The CDR3 loop reads CASSPVAAAKNIQYF. DNA of the CDR3: TGTGCCAGCAGCCCGGTCGCGGCGGCCAAAAACATTCAGTACTTC. J is TRBJ2-4 and V is TRBV27, with D uncertain. V was trimmed by 6 bases and J by 1 base, leaving 13 bases between them. The CDR3 length is 15 residues. Looked up from germline, CDR1 is MNHEY and CDR2 is SMNVEV (reference sequence).

This sequence joins TRBV19 and TRBJ1-1; perhaps TRBD1 as D (6 bases). In germline, CDR1 is LNHDA, CDR2 SQIVND (reference sequence). CDR3 size: 14 residues. V shed 1 base and J shed 0 bases, with 6 bases lying between them. CDR3: CASSIGQVNTEAFF. CDR3 nucleotides: TGTGCCAGTAGTATAGGACAGGTGAACACTGAAGCTTTCTTT.

The V and J genes are TRBV29-1 and TRBJ1-2, with 7 bases lining up with TRBD1. The CDR3 spans 13 residues. V lost 3 bases and J lost 4; bases outside the gene matches: 5. CDR1 is SQVTM, CDR2 ANQGSEA, per germline. CDR3 in amino acids: CSVDGQGGYGYTF. The CDR3 DNA reads as TGCAGCGTTGACGGGCAGGGGGGCTATGGCTACACCTTC.

The rearrangement joins TRBV4-1 to TRBJ1-5; D perhaps matches TRBD1 (6 bases). Germline assignment: CDR1 MGHRA and CDR2 YSYEKL. The ends were cut back, 1 base at V and 3 bases at J, with 16 bases in the middle. CDR3 length: 17 amino acids. DNA of the CDR3: TGCGCCAGCAGCCAAGGGGGCGGGGGCCAGTTCAATCAGCCCCAGCATTTT. Encoded protein: CASSQGGGGQFNQPQHF.

The chain is built from TRBV5-6 and TRBJ2-5; 16 bases fit TRBD2. The germline V gene has CDR1 SGHDT and CDR2 YYEEEE. The CDR3 runs to 17 residues. Trimming removed 3 bases from V and 5 bases from J; junction bases left unmatched: 7. This CDR3 reads CASSSGTSGGAWETQYF. CDR3 DNA: TGTGCCAGCAGCTCCGGGACTAGCGGGGGGGCTTGGGAGACCCAGTACTTC.

The genes are TRBV30 and TRBJ2-7, with TRBD1 as a possible D gene (6 bases). Between the trimmed V and J ends, which lost 7 bases and 5 bases, there was a span of 15 bases. CDR3 size: 12 residues. Germline V gene lookup returns CDR1 GTSNPN and CDR2 SVGIG (reference sequence). This chain's CDR3 is CASDRPPHEQYF. In DNA form, the CDR3 reads TGTGCCTCCGACAGGCCCCCGCACGAGCAGTACTTC.

The chain joins TRBV10-3 to TRBJ1-1, with 7 bases matching TRBD1. Losses at the gene ends were 7 bases for V and 2 bases for J; bases not matched to a gene: 7. The germline V gene has CDR1 ENHRY and CDR2 SYGVKD. The CDR3 is made up of 14 amino acids. This chain's CDR3 is CAITPGQRNTEAFF. CDR3 coding DNA: TGTGCCATCACCCCGGGACAGAGAAACACTGAAGCTTTCTTT.

The V and J genes are TRBV7-3 and TRBJ2-7; D is perhaps TRBD1 (5 bases). This CDR3 spans 13 amino acids. V was cut by 5 bases and J by 6 bases, with 14 bases left in between. Germline loops: CDR1 SGHTA, CDR2 FQGTGA. The CDR3 coding sequence is TGTGCCAGCAGCCAGAGCTGGGGCGGCGAGCAGTACTTC. Translated: CASSQSWGGEQYF.

The chain joins TRBV3-1 (or the pseudogene TRBV3-2) to TRBJ1-1; tentative D call: TRBD1 (5 bases). Trimming shortened V by 1 base and J by 11 bases, and 20 bases separated the two germline ends. The germline gives CDR1 LGHDT, CDR2 YNNKEL (reference sequence). This CDR3 has 15 amino acids. The CDR3 sequence: CASSQALRGGLSAFF. The DNA of the CDR3 is TGTGCCAGCAGCCAAGCACTTCGGGGGGGACTCTCCGCTTTCTTT.

This chain uses TRBV5-4 with TRBJ2-2, with 10 bases aligning to TRBD2. The length of the CDR3 is 17 residues. The junction had 8 bases not matched to a gene; V was cut back by 5 bases and J by 1 base. The V gene's germline CDR1 is SGHNT and CDR2 YYREEE (reference sequence). The CDR3 protein is CASSPGRTSGNTGELFF. For the CDR3, the DNA is TGTGCCAGCAGTCCCGGACGGACTAGCGGGAACACCGGGGAGCTGTTTTTT. Combining the CDR3 with reference TRBV5-4 and TRBJ2-2 gives the whole variable domain ETGVTQSPTHLIKTRGQQVTLRCSSQSGHNTVSWYQQALGQGPQFIFQYYREEENGRGNFPPRFSGLQFPNYSSELNVNALELDDSALYLCASSPGRTSGNTGELFFGEGSRLTVL.

The gene calls are TRBV6-5 and TRBJ2-2, with TRBD2 matching 7 bases. The trim removed 6 bases at V and 4 bases at J, leaving 8 bases unmatched. This CDR3 region has 15 residues. Germline loops: CDR1 MNHEY, CDR2 SVGAGI. The CDR3 DNA follows: TGTGCCAGCAGCAAAGAGGGGAGGGCCACCGGGGAGCTGTTTTTT. It specifies CASSKEGRATGELFF.

The CDR3 coding sequence is TGTGCTAGTGGTTTGCAAGGGGATTCACCCCTCCACTTT. Protein: CASGLQGDSPLHF. The V and J genes are TRBV12-5 and TRBJ1-6; a possible D gene is TRBD1 (5 bases). The germline V gene encodes CDR1 LGHNT and CDR2 FRNRAP. Trimming removed 2 bases from V and 8 bases from J, with 7 bases in between. The CDR3 sequence is 13 residues long.

V usage is TRBV5-4 and J usage is TRBJ1-2; 7 bases align to TRBD1. V was clipped by 4 bases and J by 4 bases; unmatched bases: 4. Germline lookup yields CDR1 SGHNT and CDR2 YYREEE (reference sequence). This CDR3 contains 13 residues. The CDR3 coding sequence is TGTGCCAGCAGCCCGGGACAGACCTATGGCTACACCTTC. Its protein is CASSPGQTYGYTF.

The genes are TRBV11-2 and TRBJ2-3; 8 nucleotides match TRBD2. The CDR3 is made up of 16 amino acids. Germline CDR1 SGHAT, CDR2 FQNNGV. With 1 base clipped from V and 1 base from J, the junction kept 4 bases outside the gene matches. The DNA for the CDR3 is TGTGCCAGCAGCTTAGGAGTTAGCGGGGGCACAGATACGCAGTATTTT. It specifies CASSLGVSGGTDTQYF.